Sequencing of this T cell receptor (beta chain) was carried out in a study of blood T cell repertoires in COVID-19. This CDR3 is 14 amino acids long. The V gene's germline CDR1 is MDHEN and CDR2 SYDVKM. The V and J ends lost 6 bases and 0 bases respectively, with 9 bases between them. Participants, 18 to 89 years old, spanned approximately 26 US areas. Data came from immunoSEQ multiplex PCR; TCRdb stores just in-frame clones and leaves some out. The sample contains approximately 300,000 clones, nearly 90% of which appear only once. The chain recombines TRBV28 with TRBJ2-4; no reliable D call. The TCR comes from a woman aged 18-29 years with acute COVID-19. The source material was PBMCs or T cells enriched from blood (not recorded which). CDR3 sequence (DNA): TGTGCCAGCAGCCCGTCACTAGCCAAAAACATTCAGTACTTC. It translates to CASSPSLAKNIQYF.